The following is a TCR beta chain sequence with its context. Its antigen remains unidentified. This specimen comes from a study of T cell responses to AZD1222 COVID-19 vaccine. Germline values: CDR1 MNHEY, CDR2 SVGEGT. CDR3 length: 11 residues. Trimming pared 6 bases from V and 5 bases from J, leaving 7 bases between. Notes on the study in general: Following two doses of AZD1222, Spike-specific TCR breadth and depth rose. Baseline testing showed seropositivity in only six or seven AZD1222 recipients. Repertoires were obtained solely post-peak T cell response. Clonal diversity was possibly underestimated; the donors were predominantly white British and more often female.

Clones were sequenced by immunoSEQ multiplex PCR, and TCRdb holds only the in-frame ones, with some missing. Of some 90,000 clones in the sample, more than 70% are singletons; the top ten hold 15% to 20%. The TCR originated in an adult in good health. Material: peripheral blood, obtained on day 0 of AZD1222 vaccination. This rearrangement joins TRBV6-2 or TRBV6-3 to TRBJ2-5, with unresolved D. CDR3 loop: CASSSGETQYF. The DNA of the CDR3 is TGTGCCAGCAGCTCTGGGGAGACCCAGTACTTC.